The rows below give T cell receptor beta chains drawn from one sample of a study of cytomegalovirus exposure and HLA in healthy donors. Repertoires were generated with immunoSEQ multiplex PCR, while TCRdb's copy carries only in-frame clones and drops some. The sample carries about 160,000 clones, roughly 80% recorded once. The sample comprised PBMCs. The receptors were gathered from a woman younger than 45 in good health and CMV-seronegative. CDR3s include the opening cysteine and the closing phenylalanine or tryptophan. The order of the fields is clone size, D gene, V gene, J gene, CDR3 protein, CDR3 DNA. The D gene is left open where the match is weak. Only some rows state a clone size, as once, few, many or a class for expanded clones.

size: .
D: .
V: TRBV5-1
J: TRBJ1-1
CDR3: CASSNAPVGVDTEAFF
DNA: TGCGCCAGCAGCAATGCACCAGTCGGGGTAGACACTGAAGCTTTCTTT

size: .
D: TRBD1
V: TRBV5-1
J: TRBJ1-4
CDR3: CASREPGQGNEKLFF
DNA: TGCGCCAGCAGAGAACCGGGACAGGGGAATGAAAAACTGTTTTTT

size: few
D: TRBD1
V: TRBV29-1
J: TRBJ1-1
CDR3: CSVARQGARDTEAFF
DNA: TGCAGCGTTGCGAGGCAGGGGGCGAGGGACACTGAAGCTTTCTTT

size: .
D: .
V: TRBV7-8
J: TRBJ1-2
CDR3: CASSFDGANYGYTF
DNA: TGTGCCAGCAGCTTCGACGGAGCTAACTATGGCTACACCTTC

size: .
D: .
V: TRBV30
J: TRBJ2-3
CDR3: CAWGQSKKNTQYF
DNA: TGTGCCTGGGGACAGTCTAAAAAGAATACGCAGTATTTT

size: few
D: TRBD1
V: TRBV5-4
J: TRBJ2-7
CDR3: CASSLAGGQGGHEQYF
DNA: TGTGCCAGCAGCTTGGCCGGGGGACAGGGAGGCCACGAGCAGTACTTC

size: once
D: .
V: TRBV2
J: TRBJ1-2
CDR3: CASSERGSGYTF
DNA: TGTGCCAGCAGTGAAAGGGGTAGTGGCTACACCTTC

size: few
D: .
V: TRBV5-1
J: TRBJ1-1
CDR3: CASSLLPGDTEAFF
DNA: TGCGCCAGCAGCTTGCTCCCGGGTGACACTGAAGCTTTCTTT

size: .
D: .
V: TRBV28
J: TRBJ1-1
CDR3: CAVLGAHTEAFF
DNA: TGTGCCGTACTGGGGGCGCACACTGAAGCTTTCTTT

size: .
D: .
V: TRBV4-1
J: TRBJ2-2
CDR3: CASSRGEGNTGELFF
DNA: TGCGCCAGCAGTCGCGGGGAAGGGAACACCGGGGAGCTGTTTTTT

size: .
D: TRBD2
V: TRBV18
J: TRBJ2-3
CDR3: CASSPSRGGLTDTQYF
DNA: TGTGCCAGCTCACCTTCGCGCGGGGGGCTCACAGATACGCAGTATTTT

size: once
D: .
V: TRBV25-1
J: TRBJ2-5
CDR3: CASSDQGRGGLQETQYF
DNA: TGTGCCAGCAGTGATCAAGGGAGGGGGGGGCTTCAAGAGACCCAGTACTTC

size: .
D: .
V: TRBV19
J: TRBJ1-1
CDR3: CASKNRARTEAFF
DNA: TGTGCCAGTAAAAACAGGGCCCGCACTGAAGCTTTCTTT

size: .
D: .
V: TRBV5-1
J: TRBJ1-2
CDR3: CASSLGGAGYTF
DNA: TGCGCCAGCAGCTTGGGCGGCGCTGGCTACACCTTC

size: .
D: .
V: TRBV28
J: TRBJ2-7
CDR3: CASSLVGADGTYEQYF
DNA: TGTGCCAGCAGTTTGGTGGGGGCCGACGGAACTTACGAGCAGTACTTC

size: .
D: .
V: TRBV7-6
J: TRBJ2-5
CDR3: CASSLAAALETQYF
DNA: TGTGCCAGCAGCTTAGCGGCGGCCCTGGAGACCCAGTACTTC

size: once
D: TRBD1
V: TRBV5-1
J: TRBJ1-4
CDR3: CASSSTGLATNEKLFF
DNA: TGCGCCAGCAGTTCGACAGGGTTAGCAACTAATGAAAAACTGTTTTTT

size: .
D: TRBD2
V: TRBV7-2
J: TRBJ2-1
CDR3: CASSYGGAIISYNEQFF
DNA: TGTGCCAGCAGCTACGGGGGGGCTATAATCTCCTACAATGAGCAGTTCTTC

size: .
D: .
V: TRBV5-1
J: TRBJ1-1
CDR3: CASSPAGPNTEAFF
DNA: TGCGCCAGCAGTCCCGCGGGCCCGAACACTGAAGCTTTCTTT

size: once
D: .
V: TRBV5-1
J: TRBJ1-6
CDR3: CASSLGSTSYNSPLHF
DNA: TGCGCCAGCAGCTTGGGTAGCACTTCCTATAATTCACCCCTCCACTTT

size: .
D: .
V: TRBV5-6
J: TRBJ2-7
CDR3: CASSLLRGMDEQYF
DNA: TGTGCCAGCAGCTTGCTTAGGGGGATGGACGAGCAGTACTTC

size: .
D: TRBD2
V: TRBV6-1
J: TRBJ2-3
CDR3: CASSERAGGPYYATDTQYF
DNA: TGTGCCAGCAGTGAAAGGGCGGGGGGGCCTTATTATGCAACAGATACGCAGTATTTT

size: .
D: TRBD1
V: TRBV7-9
J: TRBJ2-3
CDR3: CSSSVRTGRGTDTQYF
DNA: TGTTCCAGCAGCGTGAGGACAGGGCGGGGCACAGATACGCAGTATTTT

size: .
D: .
V: TRBV2
J: TRBJ1-1
CDR3: CASRSEDSVNTEAFF
DNA: TGTGCCAGCAGGAGTGAGGACAGCGTGAACACTGAAGCTTTCTTT

size: .
D: .
V: TRBV28
J: TRBJ2-5
CDR3: CASRRTGSQETQYF
DNA: TGTGCCAGCAGACGTACAGGGTCCCAAGAGACCCAGTACTTC

size: few
D: .
V: TRBV11-3
J: TRBJ2-7
CDR3: CASSLKPGWEQYF
DNA: TGTGCCAGCAGCTTAAAGCCGGGATGGGAGCAGTACTTC

size: .
D: TRBD1
V: TRBV10-3
J: TRBJ1-2
CDR3: CAITDRGENGYTF
DNA: TGTGCCATCACTGACAGGGGAGAAAATGGCTACACCTTC

size: few
D: .
V: TRBV5-6
J: TRBJ1-1
CDR3: CASSLRTVSRMNTEAFF
DNA: TGTGCCAGCAGCTTACGGACAGTCAGTAGAATGAACACTGAAGCTTTCTTT

size: .
D: .
V: TRBV4-1
J: TRBJ1-2
CDR3: CASSPPQGTLAVSNYGYTF
DNA: TGCGCCAGCAGCCCCCCCCAGGGCACTCTGGCAGTGTCTAACTATGGCTACACCTTC

size: .
D: .
V: TRBV27
J: TRBJ2-6
CDR3: CASSFGNSGANVLTF
DNA: TGTGCCAGCAGTTTCGGGAACTCTGGGGCCAACGTCCTGACTTTC

size: .
D: TRBD1
V: TRBV5-4
J: TRBJ2-7
CDR3: CASSLQDRVTYEQYF
DNA: TGTGCCAGCAGCTTGCAGGACAGGGTTACCTACGAGCAGTACTTC

size: few
D: .
V: TRBV28
J: TRBJ1-6
CDR3: CASSDTGNSPLHF
DNA: TGTGCCAGCAGTGATACAGGGAATTCACCCCTCCACTTT

size: .
D: .
V: TRBV20-1
J: TRBJ2-7
CDR3: CSAEDPYEQYF
DNA: TGCAGTGCTGAGGATCCGTACGAGCAGTACTTC

size: .
D: .
V: TRBV2
J: TRBJ2-3
CDR3: CASSVSAGSYTDTQYF
DNA: TGTGCCAGCAGTGTTAGCGCAGGTAGTTACACAGATACGCAGTATTTT

size: .
D: TRBD2
V: TRBV18
J: TRBJ2-1
CDR3: CASSPGAAGANAQFF
DNA: TGTGCCAGCTCACCCGGGGCAGCGGGGGCAAATGCGCAGTTCTTC

size: once
D: TRBD2
V: TRBV9
J: TRBJ2-1
CDR3: CASTPTGTSGVEEQFF
DNA: TGTGCCAGCACTCCAACCGGGACTAGCGGGGTCGAAGAGCAGTTCTTC

size: .
D: .
V: TRBV10-3
J: TRBJ1-2
CDR3: CAISESLYGYTF
DNA: TGTGCCATCAGTGAGAGCCTCTATGGCTACACCTTC

size: .
D: TRBD1
V: TRBV18
J: TRBJ2-1
CDR3: CASSPVGQGNNEQFF
DNA: TGTGCCAGCTCACCCGTGGGACAGGGAAACAATGAGCAGTTCTTC

size: .
D: TRBD2
V: TRBV5-1
J: TRBJ2-7
CDR3: CASSLATSGGREQYF
DNA: TGCGCCAGCAGCTTGGCGACTAGCGGGGGTCGGGAGCAGTACTTC

size: once
D: TRBD1
V: TRBV5-1
J: TRBJ2-7
CDR3: CASSFSTGNYEQYF
DNA: TGCGCCAGCAGCTTCTCGACAGGGAATTACGAGCAGTACTTC

size: .
D: TRBD1
V: TRBV5-1
J: TRBJ1-3
CDR3: CASSPWGTGSNTIYF
DNA: TGCGCCAGCAGCCCTTGGGGGACAGGGTCAAACACCATATATTTT

size: .
D: TRBD1
V: TRBV19
J: TRBJ1-4
CDR3: CASSIPDRGKLFF
DNA: TGTGCCAGTAGTATCCCGGACAGGGGAAAACTGTTTTTT

size: .
D: TRBD1
V: TRBV27
J: TRBJ2-7
CDR3: CASSYDRAGEQYF
DNA: TGTGCCAGCAGTTACGACAGGGCTGGCGAGCAGTACTTC

size: .
D: .
V: TRBV6-1
J: TRBJ2-6
CDR3: CASSAAGLSSGANVLTF
DNA: TGTGCCAGCAGTGCCGCGGGTTTGAGCTCTGGGGCCAACGTCCTGACTTTC

size: .
D: TRBD1
V: TRBV30
J: TRBJ1-2
CDR3: CAWMRTGASYGYTF
DNA: TGTGCCTGGATGCGGACAGGGGCGTCCTATGGCTACACCTTC

size: once
D: .
V: TRBV21-1
J: TRBJ1-6
CDR3: CASRNEGTSPLHF
DNA: TGTGCCAGCAGGAATGAGGGAACTTCACCCCTCCACTTT

size: once
D: .
V: TRBV6-5
J: TRBJ2-1
CDR3: CASNRVDSSYEQFF
DNA: TGTGCCAGTAACAGGGTAGACTCATCCTATGAGCAGTTCTTC

size: .
D: .
V: TRBV6-1
J: TRBJ1-2
CDR3: CASGGLANQNYGYTF
DNA: TGTGCCAGCGGTGGACTCGCCAACCAAAACTATGGCTACACCTTC

size: .
D: TRBD1
V: TRBV9
J: TRBJ1-2
CDR3: CASSVDGTGLYGYTF
DNA: TGTGCCAGCAGCGTAGACGGGACAGGGTTATACGGCTACACCTTC

size: .
D: .
V: TRBV19
J: TRBJ2-1
CDR3: CATSLEVVHNEQFF
DNA: TGTGCCACTTCACTGGAGGTGGTCCACAATGAGCAGTTCTTC

size: .
D: TRBD1
V: TRBV5-1
J: TRBJ1-3
CDR3: CASSFGTGGNTIYF
DNA: TGCGCCAGCAGCTTTGGGACAGGGGGCAACACCATATATTTT

size: .
D: TRBD2
V: TRBV11-2
J: TRBJ2-7
CDR3: CASSLGGSGVYEQYF
DNA: TGTGCCAGCAGCTTAGGGGGTAGCGGGGTGTACGAGCAGTACTTC

size: .
D: .
V: TRBV2
J: TRBJ1-3
CDR3: CASSVAESGNTIYF
DNA: TGTGCCAGCAGTGTGGCAGAATCTGGAAACACCATATATTTT

size: .
D: .
V: TRBV29-1
J: TRBJ1-1
CDR3: CSTQGNPEAFF
DNA: TGCAGCACACAGGGTAACCCTGAAGCTTTCTTT

size: once
D: .
V: TRBV7-3
J: TRBJ1-1
CDR3: CASSLGPYGEAFF
DNA: TGTGCCAGCAGCTTAGGTCCCTATGGTGAAGCTTTCTTT

size: few
D: TRBD1
V: TRBV5-5
J: TRBJ1-2
CDR3: CASSLGGTGTASYTF
DNA: TGTGCCAGCAGCTTGGGGGGAACCGGGACAGCCAGCTACACCTTC

size: once
D: .
V: TRBV6-1
J: TRBJ1-2
CDR3: CASSEAFGVGYTF
DNA: TGTGCCAGCAGTGAAGCTTTTGGAGTCGGCTACACCTTC

size: .
D: .
V: TRBV21-1
J: TRBJ2-2
CDR3: CASSKGKDRGGSGELFF
DNA: TGTGCCAGCAGCAAAGGGAAGGACAGGGGTGGATCCGGGGAGCTGTTTTTT